These 19 T cell receptor beta chains came from one sample sequenced in a study of T cell responses to AZD1222 COVID-19 vaccine. The data were produced by immunoSEQ multiplex PCR, yet TCRdb's version contains in-frame clones alone and is incomplete. The sample shows more than 100,000 clones, 87% of them seen only once. The input for sequencing was peripheral blood, taken on day 0 of AZD1222 vaccination. The receptors stem from an adult in good health.

The DNA for the CDR3 is TGTGCCAGCAGCCGCGGGGGGGCCACCTACAATGAGCAGTTCTTC. It is translated as CASSRGGATYNEQFF. The J gene is TRBJ2-1, the V gene TRBV7-3, with 9 bases aligning to TRBD2. The V and J ends lost 5 bases and 2 bases, in that order; junction bases with no gene match: 4. The CDR3 is 15 amino acids. CDR1 is SGHTA and CDR2 is FQGTGA in the germline V gene.

The gene calls are TRBV15 and TRBJ1-2; 9 bases agree with TRBD1. J gave up 2 bases and V 1 base, and 5 bases lay outside the gene matches. The CDR3 runs to 16 residues. Looked up from germline, CDR1 is LNHNV and CDR2 is YYDKDF (reference sequence). The CDR3 sequence is CATSRAAGTGNYGYTF. As DNA, the CDR3 is TGTGCCACCAGCAGAGCGGCAGGGACAGGGAACTATGGCTACACCTTC.

The V and J genes are TRBV27 and TRBJ1-1; D is ambiguous. This CDR3 comprises 13 residues. Germline-derived CDR1 and CDR2 are MNHEY and SMNVEV (reference sequence). Trimming cost V 4 bases and J 5 bases, with 11 bases left between them. CDR3 region: CASSSGVDTEAFF. CDR3 DNA sequence: TGTGCCAGCAGTTCGGGTGTTGATACTGAAGCTTTCTTT.

This rearrangement joins TRBV6-5 to TRBJ1-5; no definite D call. CDR1 and CDR2 (germline): MNHEY, SVGAGI. The CDR3 runs to 14 residues. V was trimmed by 2 bases and J by 0 bases, leaving 5 bases between them. The chain's CDR3 is CASSYTYSNQPQHF. CDR3 in DNA: TGTGCCAGCAGTTACACCTATAGCAATCAGCCCCAGCATTTT.

This sequence joins TRBV11-2 and TRBJ2-3, with D perhaps assigned TRBD1 or TRBD2 (6 bases each). Trimming stripped 4 bases from V and 4 bases from J, with 15 bases between. The CDR3 contains 15 residues. CDR1 and CDR2 from the germline V gene are SGHAT and FQNNGV. CDR3 sequence: CASSSPRGRADTQYF. The CDR3 DNA sequence: TGTGCCAGCAGCTCGCCCCGGGGGCGGGCAGATACGCAGTATTTT.

The V gene is TRBV30, the J gene TRBJ1-1; no reliable D call. V was trimmed by 1 base and J by 1 base, leaving 10 bases between them. Germline V gene lookup returns CDR1 GTSNPN and CDR2 SVGIG (reference sequence). The CDR3 loop spans 14 amino acids. The CDR3 reads CAWSEKGKNTEAFF. The DNA for the CDR3 is TGTGCCTGGAGTGAAAAGGGTAAGAACACTGAAGCTTTCTTT.

About this clone: Additional DNA sequences in this sample encode the identical CDR3. V and J are TRBV12-3 or TRBV12-4 and TRBJ1-2; 7 nucleotides line up with TRBD1. The CDR3 runs 12 residues. Losses at the gene ends were 3 bases for V and 8 bases for J; bases not matched to a gene: 3. The DNA of the CDR3 is TGTGCCAGCAGTTTTAGGGGGCCCGGCTACACCTTC. Protein product: CASSFRGPGYTF.

The chain carries TRBV7-9 and TRBJ1-3, with 8 positions matching TRBD1. The CDR3 runs to 15 residues. The junction had 3 bases not matched to a gene; V was cut back by 5 bases and J by 0 bases. Germline lookup yields CDR1 SEHNR and CDR2 FQNEAQ (reference sequence). CDR3 DNA sequence: TGTGCCAGCAGCCAGGACAGGGCCTCTGGAAACACCATATATTTT. This gives the protein CASSQDRASGNTIYF. Supplemented by reference TRBV7-9 and TRBJ1-3, the full variable domain reads DTGVSQNPRHKITKRGQNVTFRCDPISEHNRLYWYRQTLGQGPEFLTYFQNEAQLEKSRLLSDRFSAERPKGSFSTLEIQRTEQGDSAMYLCASSQDRASGNTIYFGEGSWLTVV.

This chain connects TRBV29-1 to TRBJ2-7, with 8 bases identical to TRBD2. The germline CDR1 and CDR2 sequences are SQVTM and ANQGSEA. The trim removed 5 bases at V and 4 bases at J, leaving 7 bases unmatched. The CDR3 contains 13 residues. CDR3 sequence (DNA): TGCAGCGTTTCGGGACTAGACTCTTACGAGCAGTACTTC. It is translated as CSVSGLDSYEQYF.

This chain uses TRBV7-3 with TRBJ1-1; D is unresolved. This CDR3 is 14 amino acids long. The germline gives CDR1 SGHTA, CDR2 FQGTGA. V lost 5 bases and J 0 bases, leaving 10 bases between the germline ends. The CDR3 sequence is CASSPQGLNTEAFF. The CDR3 DNA reads TGTGCCAGCAGCCCCCAAGGCCTGAACACTGAAGCTTTCTTT. The whole variable domain, filled in from reference TRBV7-3 and TRBJ1-1, reads GAGVSQTPSNKVTEKGKYVELRCDPISGHTALYWYRQSLGQGPEFLIYFQGTGAADDSGLPNDRFFAVRPEGSVSTLKIQRTERGDSAVYLCASSPQGLNTEAFFGQGTRLTVV.

The chain links TRBV18 to TRBJ2-7; D is possibly TRBD2 (5 bases). Trimming took off 3 bases at V and 2 bases at J, with 11 bases between the two ends. This CDR3 is 14 amino acids long. The germline V gene encodes CDR1 KGHSH and CDR2 LQKENI. In DNA, the CDR3 is TGTGCCAGCTCACCGACGGGGAAAACCTACGAGCAGTACTTC. Translating gives CASSPTGKTYEQYF.

The V and J genes are TRBV27 and TRBJ2-7; TRBD1 or TRBD2 may be the D gene (5 bases each). The V end lost 3 bases, the J end lost 2 bases, and 11 bases lay between the germline ends. The CDR3 loop spans 14 amino acids. CDR1 is MNHEY and CDR2 is SMNVEV in the germline V gene (reference sequence). The CDR3 DNA is TGTGCCAGCAGTTTTGGCAGGGAGCCCTACGAGCAGTACTTC. Encoded protein: CASSFGREPYEQYF.

V usage is TRBV30 and J usage is TRBJ1-5, with TRBD1 as a possible D gene (6 bases). V lost 5 bases to trimming and J lost 7 bases, with 15 bases between them. The CDR3 is 13 residues long. CDR1 GTSNPN and CDR2 SVGIG come from the germline V gene (reference sequence). The CDR3 sequence is CAWGKGVGQPQHF. CDR3 DNA: TGTGCCTGGGGAAAGGGGGTTGGGCAGCCCCAGCATTTT.

V gene TRBV5-4 combines with J gene TRBJ1-1, with D perhaps matching TRBD1 (5 bases). V shed 2 bases and J shed 5 bases, with 13 bases lying between them. CDR1 and CDR2 (germline): SGHNT, YYREEE (reference sequence). The CDR3 has 14 amino acids. DNA for the CDR3: TGTGCCAGCAGCTTCCGGGACCCTGGGACTGAAGCTTTCTTT. Translating gives CASSFRDPGTEAFF.

The chain recombines TRBV10-3 with TRBJ2-5; tentatively, D is TRBD1 (8 bases). The ends were cut back, 0 bases at V and 4 bases at J, with 15 bases in the middle. The CDR3 is 16 residues long. Germline loops: CDR1 ENHRY, CDR2 SYGVKD. CDR3 protein: CAISESDNRGGETQYF. As DNA, the CDR3 is TGTGCCATCAGTGAGTCGGATAACAGGGGGGGAGAGACCCAGTACTTC.

This chain connects TRBV6-5 to TRBJ1-2; 8 bases fit TRBD1. J gave up 14 bases and V 2 bases, and 7 bases lay outside the gene matches. Germline V gene data show CDR1 as MNHEY and CDR2 as SVGAGI. The CDR3 runs to 12 residues. The CDR3 is CASSYLQGEWTF. The CDR3 DNA is TGTGCCAGCAGTTACCTACAGGGGGAATGGACCTTC.

This chain links TRBV20-1 with TRBJ1-2; possibly TRBD1 for D (6 bases). The CDR3 length is 11 residues. Germline CDR1 DFQATT, CDR2 SNEGSKA (reference sequence). The ends were cut back, 1 base at V and 8 bases at J, with 8 bases in the middle. Here the CDR3 reads CSARVGGGYTF. CDR3 in DNA: TGCAGTGCTAGAGTTGGGGGCGGCTACACCTTC.

This chain connects TRBV7-9 to TRBJ2-1, with TRBD1 identical over 7 bases. There are 16 residues in the CDR3. Germline CDR1 reads SEHNR; CDR2 reads FQNEAQ (reference sequence). The junction had 11 bases not matched to a gene; V was cut back by 1 base and J by 8 bases. DNA for the CDR3: TGTGCCAGCAGCTTAGTATCGTGGGGACAGTCAGATGAGCAGTTCTTC. It specifies CASSLVSWGQSDEQFF.

The V gene is TRBV9, the J gene TRBJ2-2; D is undetermined. CDR3 length: 14 amino acids. The V gene lost 6 bases and the J gene lost 1 base, with 10 bases spanning the gap. The V gene's germline CDR1 is SGDLS and CDR2 YYNGEE. The CDR3 DNA sequence: TGTGCCAGCACCCGCCCGGGGAACACCGGGGAGCTGTTTTTT. Translated, it gives CASTRPGNTGELFF.